The 8 T cell receptor beta chains in this list originate from one sample, sequenced in a study of CD8 T cells in ankylosing spondylitis. MiXCR, run by TCRdb on the 5' RACE reads, gives a single entry per CDR3 protein. The table includes roughly 250,000 distinct CDR3 sequences, over 9.5% detected once. Material for sequencing was blood, either unsorted or a sorted T cell fraction (not recorded which). The receptor source for this set is a male donor with ankylosing spondylitis or in good health (not recorded which).

This chain connects TRBV10-1 to TRBJ2-2, with 11 bases matching TRBD2. The CDR3 consists of 18 residues. V lost 3 bases, J lost 0 bases, and 6 bases stayed unmatched. The germline gives CDR1 WNHNN, CDR2 SYGVQD (reference sequence). The CDR3 here is CASSDSGLAVANTGELFF. CDR3 sequence (DNA): TGCGCCAGCAGTGACTCGGGACTAGCGGTCGCGAACACCGGGGAGCTGTTTTTT.

Ten or more counts support this clonotype. The rearrangement joins TRBV9 to TRBJ2-4; 9 nucleotides agree with TRBD2. Trimming took 0 bases from V and 9 from J; bases not matched to a gene: 13. This CDR3 is built from 17 residues. Germline CDR1 is SGDLS and CDR2 is YYNGEE. The CDR3 DNA sequence: TGTGCCAGCAGCGTAGCTACGGGACTAGCAGGGCTAGGCATTCAGTACTTC. Translating it yields CASSVATGLAGLGIQYF. Combining the CDR3 with reference TRBV9 and TRBJ2-4 gives the whole variable domain DSGVTQTPKHLITATGQRVTLRCSPRSGDLSVYWYQQSLDQGLQFLIQYYNGEERAKGNILERFSAQQFPDLHSELNLSSLELGDSALYFCASSVATGLAGLGIQYFGAGTRLSVL.

In DNA, the CDR3 is TGTGCCAGCAGATCCCTCAGAGAGGGGATGGAGCTGTTTTTT. Residues: CASRSLREGMELFF. V is TRBV6-1 and J is TRBJ2-2; D is perhaps TRBD1 or TRBD2 (5 bases each). The CDR3 extends over 14 amino acids. Trimming cost V 6 bases and J 10 bases, with 18 bases left between them. The V gene's germline CDR1 is MNHNS and CDR2 SASEGT.

This clonotype has at least ten counts. The CDR3 region is CSARGPNLPLHF. For the CDR3, the DNA is TGCAGTGCTAGAGGCCCGAACCTACCCCTCCACTTT. V and J are TRBV20-1 and TRBJ1-6; D ambiguous. CDR3 size: 12 residues. Germline V gene sequence: CDR1 DFQATT, CDR2 SNEGSKA (reference sequence). V dropped 1 base and J dropped 12 bases, with 10 bases sitting between them.

This clonotype was recorded at least ten times. This chain uses TRBV7-2 with TRBJ2-7; weak D call: TRBD1 (6 bases). Per germline, CDR1 SGHTA and CDR2 FQGNSA. The CDR3 covers 13 residues. V lost 5 bases to trimming and J lost 3 bases, with 11 bases between them. The chain's CDR3 is CASSMDRYYEQYF. The DNA for the CDR3 is TGTGCCAGCAGCATGGACAGATACTACGAGCAGTACTTC.

In this sample, this clonotype turned up many times. The chain has TRBV29-1 and TRBJ1-1; no definite D call. The CDR3 spans 12 residues. Germline CDR1 is SQVTM and CDR2 is ANQGSEA. With 3 bases removed from V and 11 bases from J, the gap between germline ends came to 16 bases. CDR3 nucleotides: TGCAGCGTTGACGCCCGGATGGCAGACGCTTTCTTT. Translation: CSVDARMADAFF.

This clonotype was detected a few times. The chain carries TRBV7-2 and TRBJ2-7; a weak D match, TRBD2 (6 bases). The length of the CDR3 is 15 residues. Germline V gene lookup returns CDR1 SGHTA and CDR2 FQGNSA. Trimming cost V 1 base and J 4 bases, with 14 bases left between them. The CDR3 reads CASSLEEGPSYEQYF. The CDR3 nucleotides read TGTGCCAGCAGCTTAGAGGAGGGCCCATCGTACGAGCAGTACTTC.

In this sample, this clonotype turned up many times. In DNA, the CDR3 is TGTGCCTGGAGTCGTGAGCCTTGGGCCGGGGAGCTGTTTTTT. Protein product: CAWSREPWAGELFF. The chain joins TRBV30 to TRBJ2-2, with unresolved D. Germline loops: CDR1 GTSNPN, CDR2 SVGIG (reference sequence). The CDR3 totals 14 residues. Trimming pared 2 bases from V and 6 bases from J, leaving 13 bases between. Together with reference TRBV30 and TRBJ2-2, the CDR3 gives the full variable domain: SQTIHQWPATLVQPVGSPLSLECTVEGTSNPNLYWYRQAAGRGLQLLFYSVGIGQISSEVPQNLSASRPQDRQFILSSKKLLLSDSGFYLCAWSREPWAGELFFGEGSRLTVL.